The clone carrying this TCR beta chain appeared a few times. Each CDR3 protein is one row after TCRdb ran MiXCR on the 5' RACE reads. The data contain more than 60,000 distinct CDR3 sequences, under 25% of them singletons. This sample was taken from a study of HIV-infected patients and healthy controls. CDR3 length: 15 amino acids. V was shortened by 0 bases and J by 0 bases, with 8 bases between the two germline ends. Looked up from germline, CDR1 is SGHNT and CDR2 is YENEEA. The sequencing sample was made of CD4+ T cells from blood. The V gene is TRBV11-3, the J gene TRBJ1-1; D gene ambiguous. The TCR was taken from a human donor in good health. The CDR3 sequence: CASSLDPGLNTEAFF. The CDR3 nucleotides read TGTGCCAGCAGCTTAGATCCAGGTTTGAACACTGAAGCTTTCTTT.